Following are 27 T cell receptor beta chains from one sample sequenced in a study of long-term antiretroviral therapy in people with HIV. Version v3.0 of the immunoSEQ assay was performed at survey level. TCRdb keeps only in-frame clones here, not all; method: immunoSEQ multiplex PCR. The sample consists of some 25,000 clones, around 88% of them appearing once. The sample here was unsorted PBMCs, taken more than 4.3 years after starting antiretroviral therapy. The receptors here all came from a man younger than 40 with HIV.

Comments on this clone: Other nucleotide sequences from this sample produce the same CDR3. This rearrangement joins TRBV29-1 to TRBJ1-2; D unclear. The CDR3 runs to 13 residues. Trimming cost V 6 bases and J 8 bases, with 19 bases left between them. Germline CDR1 and CDR2: SQVTM and ANQGSEA. The CDR3 nucleotides read TGCAGCGTGGGAGACACTCCTGGGAAGGGCTACACCTTC. It codes for CSVGDTPGKGYTF. The variable domain in full, completed from reference TRBV29-1 and TRBJ1-2, reads SAVISQKPSRDICQRGTSLTIQCQVDSQVTMMFWYRQQPGQSLTLIATANQGSEATYESGFVIDKFPISRPNLTFSTLTVSNMSPEDSSIYLCSVGDTPGKGYTFGSGTRLTVV.

This chain uses TRBV4-1 with TRBJ2-3, with 7 positions matching TRBD1. J gave up 3 bases and V 1 base, and 19 bases lay outside the gene matches. The CDR3 totals 20 residues. Per germline, CDR1 MGHRA and CDR2 YSYEKL. The CDR3 nucleotides are TGCGCCAGCAGCCAAGTCAGGGGGTTGAAGAGGGACCGATCGACAGATACGCAGTATTTT. As protein: CASSQVRGLKRDRSTDTQYF.

V usage is TRBV25-1 and J usage is TRBJ1-1; 7 nucleotides align to TRBD1. With 2 bases clipped from V and 3 bases from J, the junction kept 3 bases outside the gene matches. Germline V gene data show CDR1 as MGHDK and CDR2 as SYGVNS. The CDR3 spans 14 residues. CDR3 amino acids: CASSEGDSYTEAFF. CDR3 nucleotides: TGTGCCAGCAGTGAAGGGGACAGCTACACTGAAGCTTTCTTT.

The chain joins TRBV30 to TRBJ2-1, with a tentative D call TRBD2 (5 bases). The CDR3 runs to 13 residues. The germline V gene encodes CDR1 GTSNPN and CDR2 SVGIG (reference sequence). V was trimmed by 4 bases and J by 8 bases, leaving 15 bases between them. The CDR3 region is CAWTTVGLDEQFF. In nucleotides, the CDR3 is TGTGCCTGGACTACGGTAGGACTGGATGAGCAGTTCTTC. The full variable domain, with the rest looked up from reference TRBV30 and TRBJ2-1, is SQTIHQWPATLVQPVGSPLSLECTVEGTSNPNLYWYRQAAGRGLQLLFYSVGIGQISSEVPQNLSASRPQDRQFILSSKKLLLSDSGFYLCAWTTVGLDEQFFGPGTRLTVL.

This clone was seen only once. This chain uses TRBV27 with TRBJ2-2, with 11 bases fitting TRBD1. The CDR3 totals 15 residues. Germline V gene sequence: CDR1 MNHEY, CDR2 SMNVEV (reference sequence). The junction had 3 bases not matched to a gene; V was cut back by 5 bases and J by 4 bases. CDR3 coding DNA: TGTGCCAGCAGTCCCGGGACAGGGGGCACCGGGGAGCTGTTTTTT. Encoded protein: CASSPGTGGTGELFF.

A single count supports this clone. V is TRBV15 and J is TRBJ2-1, with TRBD1 matching 9 bases. Trimming removed 5 bases from V and 6 bases from J; junction bases left unmatched: 8. In germline, CDR1 is LNHNV, CDR2 YYDKDF (reference sequence). The CDR3 covers 15 residues. CDR3 nucleotides: TGTGCCACCAGCGGAAGGACAGGGGCAGGCAATGAGCAGTTCTTC. Translating gives CATSGRTGAGNEQFF.

The chain employs TRBV27 and TRBJ1-2; TRBD1 aligns across 8 bases. The CDR3 runs 14 residues. Germline values: CDR1 MNHEY, CDR2 SMNVEV (reference sequence). V lost 5 bases to trimming and J lost 5 bases; unmatched junction nucleotides: 7. The CDR3 DNA reads as TGTGCCAGCAGTGTAGGACAGGGCCTTTATGGCTACACCTTC. This sequence encodes CASSVGQGLYGYTF.

V is TRBV6-5 and J is TRBJ2-5; perhaps TRBD2 as D (6 bases). The ends were cut back, 2 bases at V and 2 bases at J, with 12 bases in the middle. Germline values: CDR1 MNHEY, CDR2 SVGAGI. The CDR3 has 15 amino acids. CDR3 amino acids: CASSYRGTAQETQYF. In DNA form, the CDR3 reads TGTGCCAGCAGTTACCGAGGGACTGCACAAGAGACCCAGTACTTC.

This chain joins TRBV28 and TRBJ1-5, with 9 bases matching TRBD1. The CDR3 is made up of 14 amino acids. Trimming took 3 bases from V and 7 from J; bases not matched to a gene: 4. Per the germline V gene, CDR1 is MDHEN and CDR2 is SYDVKM. CDR3 in amino acids: CASSLGQGGQPQHF. The CDR3 DNA sequence: TGTGCCAGCAGTTTGGGACAGGGAGGGCAGCCCCAGCATTTT.

The rearrangement links TRBV4-1 to TRBJ2-7, with 7 bases lining up with TRBD1. Trimming removed 0 bases from V and 6 bases from J; junction bases left unmatched: 8. Germline CDR1 is MGHRA and CDR2 is YSYEKL. The CDR3 has 15 residues. CDR3 sequence: CASSQDVRGLGEQYF. CDR3 nucleotides: TGCGCCAGCAGCCAAGATGTAAGGGGGCTAGGCGAGCAGTACTTC.

The chain uses TRBV6-5 and TRBJ1-1; D possibly corresponds to TRBD1 (6 bases). Looked up from germline, CDR1 is MNHEY and CDR2 is SVGAGI. V lost 0 bases, J lost 11 bases, and 10 bases lay in between. The CDR3 is 12 amino acids. CDR3 in DNA: TGTGCCAGCAGTTACTCTGCAGGGGAGGCTTTCTTT. Translating gives CASSYSAGEAFF.

This clone appeared a few times. The chain couples TRBV21-1 to TRBJ2-7; no check of the table's D call, TRBD2, against the DNA was made. TRBV21-1 is described as a pseudogene. The CDR3 totals 12 residues. CDR3 in DNA: TGTGCCAGCAGCAAACCACCGGGGATCCGGTACTTC. It specifies CASSKPPGIRYF.

The chain couples TRBV27 to TRBJ1-1; D gene uncertain. This CDR3 is built from 14 residues. V was pared by 0 bases and J by 6 bases, with 11 bases between. Germline CDR1 and CDR2: MNHEY and SMNVEV (reference sequence). The chain's CDR3 is CASSLSIRGAEAFF. The CDR3, as DNA: TGTGCCAGCAGTTTATCGATCCGGGGAGCTGAAGCTTTCTTT.

The rearrangement links TRBV4-1 to TRBJ1-1, with D unresolved. Looked up from germline, CDR1 is MGHRA and CDR2 is YSYEKL. Trimming left V 1 base short and J 0 bases short, with 6 bases between. The CDR3 contains 14 residues. CDR3 sequence reads: CASSQVDMNTEAFF. The CDR3 DNA sequence: TGCGCCAGCAGCCAAGTAGACATGAACACTGAAGCTTTCTTT.

In its sample, this clone was seen a few times. This chain joins TRBV28 and TRBJ2-7; 10 bases line up with TRBD2. The germline V gene has CDR1 MDHEN and CDR2 SYDVKM. The CDR3 consists of 15 residues. V shed 4 bases and J 0 bases; nucleotides not matched to a gene: 3. In DNA, the CDR3 is TGTGCCAGCAGTTCTAGCGGGGGAAACTCCTACGAGCAGTACTTC. Translating it yields CASSSSGGNSYEQYF.

This clone was observed once. The chain recombines TRBV6-5 with TRBJ2-7; TRBD1 agrees at 9 bases. The CDR3 is made up of 15 amino acids. Losses at the gene ends were 2 bases for V and 0 bases for J; bases not matched to a gene: 2. CDR1 is MNHEY, CDR2 SVGAGI, per germline. Here the CDR3 reads CASSYGQGSSYEQYF. The CDR3 nucleotides are TGTGCCAGCAGTTACGGACAGGGGAGCTCCTACGAGCAGTACTTC.

The V and J genes are TRBV11-2 and TRBJ1-5; weak D call: TRBD1 (5 bases). CDR1 is SGHAT and CDR2 is FQNNGV in the germline V gene. V dropped 3 bases and J dropped 2 bases, with 11 bases sitting between them. The CDR3 sequence is 15 residues long. The CDR3 coding sequence is TGTGCCAGCAGCTTGGGGACTATAGGCAATCAGCCCCAGCATTTT. Translation: CASSLGTIGNQPQHF.

V is TRBV6-6 and J is TRBJ2-7, with D tentatively TRBD1 (6 bases). Germline CDR1 and CDR2: MNHNY and SVGAGI (reference sequence). This CDR3 spans 15 amino acids. Trimming stripped 2 bases from V and 0 bases from J, with 11 bases between. CDR3 residues: CASSYGQGPSYEQYF. The CDR3, as DNA: TGTGCCAGCAGTTACGGCCAGGGGCCCTCCTACGAGCAGTACTTC.

The chain couples TRBV19 to TRBJ2-2; 7 bases are shared with TRBD1. This CDR3 region has 15 residues. With V trimmed by 10 bases and J by 1 base, 9 bases remained unmatched. The germline V gene has CDR1 LNHDA and CDR2 SQIVND (reference sequence). CDR3 nucleotide sequence: TGTGCCACAGAGGGACAGCCCTTGAACACCGGGGAGCTGTTTTTT. Amino acid sequence: CATEGQPLNTGELFF. Combining the CDR3 with reference TRBV19 and TRBJ2-2 gives the whole variable domain DGGITQSPKYLFRKEGQNVTLSCEQNLNHDAMYWYRQDPGQGLRLIYYSQIVNDFQKGDIAEGYSVSREKKESFPLTVTSAQKNPTAFYLCATEGQPLNTGELFFGEGSRLTVL.

The chain links TRBV9 to TRBJ2-2; TRBD2 agrees at 9 bases. V dropped 0 bases and J dropped 3; count of bases not matched to a gene: 6. The CDR3 has 17 residues. CDR1 and CDR2 from the germline V gene are SGDLS and YYNGEE. DNA of the CDR3: TGTGCCAGCAGCGTAGGAGTTAGCGGGAGATACACCGGGGAGCTGTTTTTT. Protein sequence: CASSVGVSGRYTGELFF.

The rearrangement joins TRBV7-9 to TRBJ1-2; D unclear. Germline V gene data show CDR1 as SEHNR and CDR2 as FQNEAQ (reference sequence). The V end was cut by 1 base, the J end by 6 bases, with 6 bases between. There are 12 residues in the CDR3. The CDR3 loop is CASSLGGDGYTF. The CDR3 DNA reads TGTGCCAGCAGCTTAGGAGGCGATGGCTACACCTTC.

V gene TRBV9 combines with J gene TRBJ1-4, with D uncertain. V was shortened by 3 bases and J by 7 bases, with 13 bases between the two germline ends. The CDR3 loop spans 14 amino acids. The germline V gene encodes CDR1 SGDLS and CDR2 YYNGEE. CDR3: CASSASLRAEKLFF. The CDR3 nucleotides read TGTGCCAGCAGCGCAAGCTTGAGGGCTGAAAAACTGTTTTTT. The full variable domain, in which reference TRBV9 and TRBJ1-4 provide the parts outside the CDR3, is DSGVTQTPKHLITATGQRVTLRCSPRSGDLSVYWYQQSLDQGLQFLIQYYNGEERAKGNILERFSAQQFPDLHSELNLSSLELGDSALYFCASSASLRAEKLFFGSGTQLSVL.

V and J are TRBV9 and TRBJ2-1; 9 nucleotides line up with TRBD2. V lost 0 bases, J lost 1 base, and 2 bases stayed unmatched. This CDR3 region has 16 residues. The germline CDR1 and CDR2 sequences are SGDLS and YYNGEE. The CDR3 nucleotides are TGTGCCAGCAGCGTAGATAGCGGGAGTTCCTACAATGAGCAGTTCTTC. Protein: CASSVDSGSSYNEQFF.

This chain joins TRBV5-4 and TRBJ2-7; 7 nucleotides agree with TRBD1. Germline-derived CDR1 and CDR2 are SGHNT and YYREEE (reference sequence). The CDR3 length is 16 residues. V lost 4 bases and J lost 1; bases outside the gene matches: 11. CDR3 amino acids: CASSGGQDPLSYEQYF. DNA of the CDR3: TGTGCCAGCAGCGGAGGACAGGACCCACTTTCCTACGAGCAGTACTTC.

The chain joins TRBV19 to TRBJ1-5, with 9 positions matching TRBD1. Germline loops: CDR1 LNHDA, CDR2 SQIVND (reference sequence). The V and J ends lost 6 bases and 5 bases, in that order; junction bases with no gene match: 14. The CDR3 spans 17 residues. The chain's CDR3 is CASRRVGGDRADQPQHF. CDR3 nucleotide sequence: TGTGCCAGTAGGCGGGTAGGTGGGGACAGGGCCGATCAGCCCCAGCATTTT.

The rearrangement uses TRBV6-5 and TRBJ2-3; D may match TRBD1 or TRBD2 (5 bases each). With 6 bases removed from V and 0 bases from J, the gap between germline ends came to 7 bases. The CDR3 loop spans 13 amino acids. The germline CDR1 and CDR2 sequences are MNHEY and SVGAGI. The CDR3 DNA follows: TGTGCCAGCAGATGGGACAGCACAGATACGCAGTATTTT. Translated: CASRWDSTDTQYF.

The chain links TRBV6-5 to TRBJ2-1; 7 bases line up with TRBD2. The trim removed 2 bases at V and 6 bases at J, leaving 10 bases unmatched. The CDR3 consists of 16 residues. Germline values: CDR1 MNHEY, CDR2 SVGAGI. CDR3 loop: CASSYARAGASNEQFF. The CDR3 nucleotides read TGTGCCAGCAGTTACGCACGGGCGGGAGCTTCCAATGAGCAGTTCTTC.